The present T cell receptor beta chain was sequenced within a study of blood T cell repertoires in COVID-19. Trimming removed 4 bases at V and 1 base at J, with 8 bases between. This CDR3 region has 13 residues. Germline lookup yields CDR1 SGHRS and CDR2 YFSETQ. Profiling relied on immunoSEQ multiplex PCR, and the TCRdb table lists in-frame clones only, not all of them. The table has under 130,000 clones, approximately 72% seen once. The TCR comes from a woman between 65 and 79 years old with acute or convalescent COVID-19. Specimen: peripheral blood. The chain couples TRBV5-1 to TRBJ1-1, with D maybe TRBD1 (6 bases). The CDR3 protein is CASSTTGNTEAFF. For the CDR3, the DNA is TGCGCCAGCAGCACGACAGGGAACACTGAAGCTTTCTTT.